Below, one T cell receptor beta chain is given with its context. In the original workflow: Estimates of nucleated cell counts were drawn from the amplification of reference gene primers. The repertoire was sequenced with immunoSEQ multiplex PCR; TCRdb's copy has only in-frame clones and lacks some. That table gives V, J and clone size, and the DNA gave D and trimming. The sample has around 62,000 clones, about 82% seen once. This entry belongs to a study of blood T cell repertoires in COVID-19. In the study overall: COVID-19 samples, acute and convalescent, were from the United States, Italy and Spain. From T cells, B-cell-depleted T cells, or PBMCs came the material, which was cDNA or gDNA.

The sample taken for sequencing was peripheral blood. This clonotype was sampled from a man aged 45-65 years with acute or convalescent COVID-19.

Here the CDR3 reads CASSPSGVVTDTQYF. CDR3 DNA: TGTGCCAGCAGCCCGAGCGGGGTGGTCACAGATACGCAGTATTTT. The V and J genes are TRBV7-3 and TRBJ2-3; 7 nucleotides align to TRBD2. The J segment lost 2 bases and the V segment lost 5 bases, leaving 7 bases of the junction unmatched. This CDR3 region has 15 residues. Per the germline V gene, CDR1 is SGHTA and CDR2 is FQGTGA.